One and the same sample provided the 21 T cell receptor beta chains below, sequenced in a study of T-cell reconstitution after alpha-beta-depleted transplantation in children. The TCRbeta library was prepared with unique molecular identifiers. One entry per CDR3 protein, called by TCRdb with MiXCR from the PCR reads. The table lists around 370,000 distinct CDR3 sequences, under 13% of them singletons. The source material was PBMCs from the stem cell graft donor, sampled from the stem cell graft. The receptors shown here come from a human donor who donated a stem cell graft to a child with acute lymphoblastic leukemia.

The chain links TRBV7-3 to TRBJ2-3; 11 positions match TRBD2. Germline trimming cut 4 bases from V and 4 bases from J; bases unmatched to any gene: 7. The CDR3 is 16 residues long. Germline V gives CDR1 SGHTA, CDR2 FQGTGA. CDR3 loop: CASSSSLAGGPDTQYF. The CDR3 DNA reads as TGTGCCAGCAGCTCCTCCCTAGCGGGAGGCCCAGATACGCAGTATTTT.

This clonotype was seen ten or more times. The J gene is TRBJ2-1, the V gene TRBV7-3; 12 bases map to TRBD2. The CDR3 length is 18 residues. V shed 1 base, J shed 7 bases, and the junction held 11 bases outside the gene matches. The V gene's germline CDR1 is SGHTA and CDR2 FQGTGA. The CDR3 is CASSLKSRASGRDNEQFF. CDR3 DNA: TGTGCCAGCAGCTTAAAGTCTCGGGCTAGCGGGAGGGATAATGAGCAGTTCTTC.

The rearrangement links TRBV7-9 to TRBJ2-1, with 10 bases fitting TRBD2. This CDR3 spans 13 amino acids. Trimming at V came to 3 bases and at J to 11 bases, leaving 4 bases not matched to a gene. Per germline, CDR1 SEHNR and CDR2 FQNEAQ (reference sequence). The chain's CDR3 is CASSFELAGKQFF. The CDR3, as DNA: TGTGCCAGCAGCTTCGAACTAGCGGGAAAGCAGTTCTTC.

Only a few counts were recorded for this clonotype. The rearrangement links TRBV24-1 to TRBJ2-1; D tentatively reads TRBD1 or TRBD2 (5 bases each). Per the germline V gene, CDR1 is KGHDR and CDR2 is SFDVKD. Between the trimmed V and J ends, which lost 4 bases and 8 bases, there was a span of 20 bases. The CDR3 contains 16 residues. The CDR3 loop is CATSDTLGTSGHEQFF. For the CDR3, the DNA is TGTGCCACCAGTGACACACTCGGGACGAGCGGCCATGAGCAGTTCTTC.

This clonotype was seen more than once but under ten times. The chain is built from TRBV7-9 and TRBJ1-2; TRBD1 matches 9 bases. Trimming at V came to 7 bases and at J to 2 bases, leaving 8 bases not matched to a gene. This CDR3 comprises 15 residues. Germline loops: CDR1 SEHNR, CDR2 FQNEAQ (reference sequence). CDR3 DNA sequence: TGTGCCAGCACCCTTAGTGGGACAGGGAACTATGGCTACACCTTC. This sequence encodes CASTLSGTGNYGYTF.

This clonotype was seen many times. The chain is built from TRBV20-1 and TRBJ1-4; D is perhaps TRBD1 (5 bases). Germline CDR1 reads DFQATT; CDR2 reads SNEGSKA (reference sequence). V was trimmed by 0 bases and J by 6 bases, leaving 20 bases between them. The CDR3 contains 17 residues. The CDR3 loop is CSARDYLSDTLHEKLFF. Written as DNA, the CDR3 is TGCAGTGCTAGAGATTATTTGTCGGACACCCTTCATGAAAAACTGTTTTTT.

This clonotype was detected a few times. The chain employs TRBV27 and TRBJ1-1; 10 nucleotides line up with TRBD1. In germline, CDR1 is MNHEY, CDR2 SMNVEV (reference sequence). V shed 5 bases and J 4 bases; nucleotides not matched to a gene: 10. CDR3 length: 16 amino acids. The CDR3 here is CASSHGQGEVITEAFF. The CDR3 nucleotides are TGTGCCAGCAGTCACGGACAGGGGGAAGTGATCACTGAAGCTTTCTTT.

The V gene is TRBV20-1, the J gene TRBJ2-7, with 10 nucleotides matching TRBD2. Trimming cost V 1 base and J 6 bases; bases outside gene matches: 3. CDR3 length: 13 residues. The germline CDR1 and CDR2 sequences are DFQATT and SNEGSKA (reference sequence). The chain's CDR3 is CSARALAGTEQYF. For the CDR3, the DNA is TGCAGTGCTAGAGCACTAGCGGGAACCGAGCAGTACTTC.

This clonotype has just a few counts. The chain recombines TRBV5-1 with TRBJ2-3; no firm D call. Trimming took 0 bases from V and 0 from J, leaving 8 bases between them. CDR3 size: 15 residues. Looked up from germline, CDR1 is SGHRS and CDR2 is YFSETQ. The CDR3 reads CASSLEWPSTDTQYF. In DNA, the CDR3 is TGCGCCAGCAGCTTGGAATGGCCCAGCACAGATACGCAGTATTTT.

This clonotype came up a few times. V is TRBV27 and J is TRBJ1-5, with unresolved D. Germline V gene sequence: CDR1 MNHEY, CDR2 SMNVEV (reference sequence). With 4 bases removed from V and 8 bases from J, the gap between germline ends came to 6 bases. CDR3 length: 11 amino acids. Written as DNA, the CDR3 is TGTGCCAGCAGTTCGAGGGAGCCCCAGCATTTT. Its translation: CASSSREPQHF.

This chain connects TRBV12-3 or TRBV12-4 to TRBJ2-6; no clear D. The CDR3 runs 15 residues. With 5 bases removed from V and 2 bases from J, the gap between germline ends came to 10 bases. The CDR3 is CASSLSSAGANVLTF. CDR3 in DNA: TGTGCCAGCAGTCTCTCGAGCGCTGGGGCCAACGTCCTGACTTTC.

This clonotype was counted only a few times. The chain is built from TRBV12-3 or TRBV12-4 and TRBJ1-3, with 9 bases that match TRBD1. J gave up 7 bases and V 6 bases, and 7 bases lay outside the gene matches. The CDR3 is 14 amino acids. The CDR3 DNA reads TGTGCCAGCAGCCCCACAGGGGGCGGGAACACCATATATTTT. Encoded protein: CASSPTGGGNTIYF.

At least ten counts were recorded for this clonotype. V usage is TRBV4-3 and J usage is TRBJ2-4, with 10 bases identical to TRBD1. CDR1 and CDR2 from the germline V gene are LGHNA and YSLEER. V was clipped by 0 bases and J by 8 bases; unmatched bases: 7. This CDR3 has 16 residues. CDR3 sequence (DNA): TGCGCCAGCAGCCAAGAGTTAGGACAGGGGGTAGACATTCAGTACTTC. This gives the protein CASSQELGQGVDIQYF.

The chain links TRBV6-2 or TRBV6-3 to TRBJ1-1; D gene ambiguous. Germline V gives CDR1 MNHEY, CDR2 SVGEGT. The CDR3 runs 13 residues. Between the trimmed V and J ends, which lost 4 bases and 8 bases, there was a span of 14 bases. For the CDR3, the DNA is TGTGCCAGCAGTTTCATTACACCCCCAGAAGCTTTCTTT. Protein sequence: CASSFITPPEAFF.

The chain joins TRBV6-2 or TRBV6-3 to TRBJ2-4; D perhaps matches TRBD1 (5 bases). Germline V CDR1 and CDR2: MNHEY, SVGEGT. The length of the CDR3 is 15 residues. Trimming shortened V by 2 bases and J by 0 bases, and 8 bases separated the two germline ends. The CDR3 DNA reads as TGTGCCAGCAGTTACGACAGTCTAGCCAAAAACATTCAGTACTTC. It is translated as CASSYDSLAKNIQYF.

CDR3 bases: TGTGCCATCAGTGAGGGGGAGAGCTCCTACAATGAGCAGTTCTTC. Protein product: CAISEGESSYNEQFF. This chain links TRBV10-3 with TRBJ2-1; possibly TRBD2 for D (5 bases). Trimming took off 2 bases at V and 0 bases at J, with 8 bases between the two ends. CDR1 is ENHRY, CDR2 SYGVKD, per germline. This CDR3 spans 15 amino acids.

The CDR3 DNA follows: TGTGCCAGCTCACAGGTGCCGGAGGGTGCAGGGACCAACCACAATGAGCAGTTCTTC. It translates to CASSQVPEGAGTNHNEQFF. J is TRBJ2-1 and V is TRBV18; D may be TRBD2 (6 bases). Germline assignment: CDR1 KGHSH and CDR2 LQKENI. The CDR3 is made up of 19 amino acids. V shed 4 bases and J shed 5 bases, with 27 bases lying between them.

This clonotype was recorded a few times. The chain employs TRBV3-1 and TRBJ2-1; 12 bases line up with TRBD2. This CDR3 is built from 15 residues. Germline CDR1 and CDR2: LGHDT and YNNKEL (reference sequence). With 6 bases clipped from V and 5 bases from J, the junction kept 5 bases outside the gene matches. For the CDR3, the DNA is TGTGCCAGCAGTCGCCGGACTAGCGGGAACAATGAGCAGTTCTTC. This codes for CASSRRTSGNNEQFF.

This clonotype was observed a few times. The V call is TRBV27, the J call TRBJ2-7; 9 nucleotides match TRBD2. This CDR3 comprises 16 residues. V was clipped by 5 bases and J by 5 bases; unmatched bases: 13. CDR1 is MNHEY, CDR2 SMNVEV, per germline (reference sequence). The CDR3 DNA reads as TGTGCCAGCAGTCCCCTACTCGCGGGAGGGCCCCACGAGCAGTACTTC. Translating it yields CASSPLLAGGPHEQYF.

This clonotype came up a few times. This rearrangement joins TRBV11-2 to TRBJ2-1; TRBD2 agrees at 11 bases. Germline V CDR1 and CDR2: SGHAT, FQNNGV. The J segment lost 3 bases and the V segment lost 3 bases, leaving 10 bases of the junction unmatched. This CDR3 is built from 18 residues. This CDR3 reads CASSLVGLAEIIYNEQFF. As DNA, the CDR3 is TGTGCCAGCAGCTTGGTGGGACTAGCGGAGATAATCTACAATGAGCAGTTCTTC.

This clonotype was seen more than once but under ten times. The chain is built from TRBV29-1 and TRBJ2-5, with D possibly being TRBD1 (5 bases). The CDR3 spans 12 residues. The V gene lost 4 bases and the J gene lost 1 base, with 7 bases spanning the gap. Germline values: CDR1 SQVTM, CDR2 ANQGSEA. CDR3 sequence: CSVGTSQETQYF. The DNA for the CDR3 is TGCAGCGTTGGGACATCCCAAGAGACCCAGTACTTC.